The 18 T cell receptor beta chains below come from one sample, sequenced in a study of blood T cell repertoires in COVID-19. Clones were sequenced by immunoSEQ multiplex PCR, and TCRdb holds only the in-frame ones, with some missing. The sample holds fewer than 200,000 clones; 88% are singletons and the top ten take roughly 26%. The specimen was peripheral blood. The source of these receptors is a man between 60 and 75 years old with acute or convalescent COVID-19.

J is TRBJ2-2 and V is TRBV29-1; the match to TRBD1 covers 9 bases. The germline CDR1 and CDR2 sequences are SQVTM and ANQGSEA. The CDR3 consists of 16 residues. Losses at the gene ends were 6 bases for V and 4 bases for J; bases not matched to a gene: 12. The CDR3 spells CSVSLNRGRGTGELFF. CDR3 coding DNA: TGCAGCGTCAGCTTAAACAGGGGGCGCGGCACCGGGGAGCTGTTTTTT.

V and J are TRBV20-1 and TRBJ2-5; tentatively, D is TRBD2 (5 bases). The CDR3 has 11 residues. Germline CDR1 and CDR2: DFQATT and SNEGSKA (reference sequence). V gave up 6 bases and J gave up 7 bases, with 12 bases separating them. The CDR3 here is CSAPAEGTQYF. The CDR3 region has the DNA TGCAGTGCCCCAGCCGAGGGGACCCAGTACTTC.

V and J are TRBV6-1 and TRBJ2-7, with D maybe TRBD1 (6 bases). Trimming shortened V by 3 bases and J by 4 bases, and 7 bases separated the two germline ends. This CDR3 comprises 12 residues. CDR1 MNHNS and CDR2 SASEGT come from the germline V gene. The CDR3 sequence: CASSDQGYEQYV. Here the CDR3 DNA reads TGTGCCAGCAGTGATCAGGGGTACGAGCAGTACGTC.

J is TRBJ2-5 and V is TRBV7-2; 11 positions agree with TRBD2. This CDR3 is 16 amino acids long. V was pared by 2 bases and J by 7 bases, with 9 bases of the junction left unmatched. Germline CDR1 and CDR2: SGHTA and FQGNSA. In nucleotides, the CDR3 is TGTGCCAGCAGCTTAATCCCCACTAGCGGGGGAGGGACCCAGTACTTC. As protein: CASSLIPTSGGGTQYF.

V gene TRBV7-8 combines with J gene TRBJ2-5, with 7 bases matching TRBD1. This CDR3 comprises 13 residues. Trimming took 6 bases from V and 4 from J; bases not matched to a gene: 5. Germline V gene lookup returns CDR1 SGHVS and CDR2 FQNEAQ. The CDR3 region has the DNA TGTGCCAGCAGGCCGACAGGGAGAGAGACCCAGTACTTC. This codes for CASRPTGRETQYF.

About this clone itself: Other nucleotide sequences from this sample produce the same CDR3. The V and J genes are TRBV5-4 and TRBJ1-2; D is undetermined. Germline V gives CDR1 SGHNT, CDR2 YYREEE (reference sequence). CDR3 length equals 13 residues. The ends were cut back, 1 base at V and 2 bases at J, with 6 bases in the middle. The CDR3 coding sequence is TGTGCCAGCAGCTTGAATAGCAACTATGGCTACACCTTC. Protein: CASSLNSNYGYTF. Variable domain in full (rest from reference TRBV5-4 and TRBJ1-2): ETGVTQSPTHLIKTRGQQVTLRCSSQSGHNTVSWYQQALGQGPQFIFQYYREEENGRGNFPPRFSGLQFPNYSSELNVNALELDDSALYLCASSLNSNYGYTFGSGTRLTVV.

The chain joins TRBV27 to TRBJ1-2; possibly TRBD1 for D (6 bases). Deletions cut 5 bases from V and 9 bases from J, with 19 bases between. From germline, CDR1 is MNHEY and CDR2 SMNVEV (reference sequence). This CDR3 comprises 14 residues. For the CDR3, the DNA is TGTGCCAGCAGTACACTACGTGGGGGCGCGAGCTACACCTTC. Translated, it gives CASSTLRGGASYTF.

V gene TRBV5-1 combines with J gene TRBJ2-7, with 8 bases fitting TRBD1. In germline, CDR1 is SGHRS, CDR2 YFSETQ. The V segment lost 3 bases and the J segment 3 bases; nucleotides outside the gene matches: 2. CDR3 length equals 13 residues. The CDR3 DNA reads as TGCGCCAGCAGCTCGGGACAGGTCTACGAGCAGTACTTC. Amino acid sequence: CASSSGQVYEQYF.

In its sample, this clone was seen once. V gene TRBV5-1 combines with J gene TRBJ1-1; weak D call: TRBD1 (6 bases). V lost 2 bases and J 1 base, leaving 12 bases between the germline ends. Per germline, CDR1 SGHRS and CDR2 YFSETQ. CDR3 length equals 15 residues. The CDR3 DNA is TGCGCCAGCAGCTTAACAGGGCTATCGAACACTGAAGCTTTCTTT. Its protein is CASSLTGLSNTEAFF.

The J gene is TRBJ1-2, the V gene TRBV4-3; no definite D call. Trimming shortened V by 0 bases and J by 3 bases, and 8 bases separated the two germline ends. This CDR3 region has 14 residues. Germline V CDR1 and CDR2: LGHNA, YSLEER. The CDR3 protein is CASSQESQDYGYTF. Written as DNA, the CDR3 is TGCGCCAGCAGCCAAGAGTCCCAGGACTATGGCTACACCTTC.

This clone was counted a few times. The chain has TRBV27 and TRBJ1-2; TRBD1 matches at 11 bases. From germline, CDR1 is MNHEY and CDR2 SMNVEV (reference sequence). V trimming: 8 bases; J trimming: 4 bases; junction bases outside the gene matches: 3. This CDR3 has 13 amino acids. DNA of the CDR3: TGTGCCAGCCGGACAGGGGGCGCCTATGGCTACACCTTC. Amino acids: CASRTGGAYGYTF.

This chain links TRBV7-9 with TRBJ2-5, with 10 bases fitting TRBD2. In germline, CDR1 is SEHNR, CDR2 FQNEAQ (reference sequence). Unmatched junction bases numbered 4, after V lost 4 bases and J lost 5 bases. The CDR3 length is 14 residues. CDR3 in DNA: TGTGCCAGCAGCTCCATAGCGGGAGGCGAGACCCAGTACTTC. Translation: CASSSIAGGETQYF. Looking up the rest from reference TRBV7-9 and TRBJ2-5 gives the full variable domain: DTGVSQNPRHKITKRGQNVTFRCDPISEHNRLYWYRQTLGQGPEFLTYFQNEAQLEKSRLLSDRFSAERPKGSFSTLEIQRTEQGDSAMYLCASSSIAGGETQYFGPGTRLLVL.

The chain couples TRBV30 to TRBJ2-2; D is unresolved. The CDR3 contains 14 residues. Germline CDR1 is GTSNPN and CDR2 is SVGIG (reference sequence). V lost 0 bases to trimming and J lost 6 bases, with 11 bases between them. The CDR3 nucleotides read TGTGCCTGGAGTGTGGTATGGAGTGCCGGGGAGCTGTTTTTT. Its translation: CAWSVVWSAGELFF.

The chain uses TRBV19 and TRBJ1-1; D gene ambiguous. The CDR3 consists of 11 residues. From germline, CDR1 is LNHDA and CDR2 SQIVND (reference sequence). V lost 6 bases to trimming and J lost 11 bases, with 13 bases between them. The CDR3 region is CASRSRSGAFF. CDR3 nucleotides: TGTGCCAGTAGATCCAGGTCAGGTGCTTTCTTT.

This chain connects TRBV7-9 to TRBJ1-2; possibly TRBD1 for D (6 bases). Germline V gene lookup returns CDR1 SEHNR and CDR2 FQNEAQ (reference sequence). The CDR3 has 16 residues. The V end was cut by 1 base, the J end by 3 bases, with 15 bases between. CDR3 residues: CASSLESRGIHYGYTF. CDR3 bases: TGTGCCAGCAGCTTAGAAAGTAGGGGGATTCACTATGGCTACACCTTC.

Worth noting for this clone: The junction shows a germline mismatch at one end, possibly a read error. V is TRBV2 and J is TRBJ1-1, with TRBD1 as a possible D gene (6 bases). CDR1 is SNHLY and CDR2 is FYNNEI in the germline V gene. The CDR3 consists of 14 residues. The chain's CDR3 is CASSEGQMNTEAFF. CDR3 nucleotide sequence: TGTGCCAGCAGCGAAGGACAGATGAACACTGAAGCTTTCTTT.

The chain is built from TRBV14 and TRBJ2-3, with TRBD1 matching over 7 bases. Germline values: CDR1 SGHDN, CDR2 FVKESK. The V gene end was trimmed by 5 bases and the J gene end by 4 bases; junction bases not matched to a gene: 9. The CDR3 length is 15 residues. The CDR3 DNA is TGTGCCAGCAGCGAGGGAACAGGGGTTCCAGATACGCAGTATTTT. As protein: CASSEGTGVPDTQYF.

The chain is built from TRBV5-5 and TRBJ2-7; D may be TRBD2 (6 bases). Trimming removed 4 bases from V and 2 bases from J, with 19 bases in between. The CDR3 runs 16 residues. Germline V CDR1 and CDR2: SGHKS, YYEKEE (reference sequence). CDR3 in DNA: TGTGCCAGCAGCCCCCGGGAAGGGAGGACCACCTACGAGCAGTACTTC. Translated, it gives CASSPREGRTTYEQYF.